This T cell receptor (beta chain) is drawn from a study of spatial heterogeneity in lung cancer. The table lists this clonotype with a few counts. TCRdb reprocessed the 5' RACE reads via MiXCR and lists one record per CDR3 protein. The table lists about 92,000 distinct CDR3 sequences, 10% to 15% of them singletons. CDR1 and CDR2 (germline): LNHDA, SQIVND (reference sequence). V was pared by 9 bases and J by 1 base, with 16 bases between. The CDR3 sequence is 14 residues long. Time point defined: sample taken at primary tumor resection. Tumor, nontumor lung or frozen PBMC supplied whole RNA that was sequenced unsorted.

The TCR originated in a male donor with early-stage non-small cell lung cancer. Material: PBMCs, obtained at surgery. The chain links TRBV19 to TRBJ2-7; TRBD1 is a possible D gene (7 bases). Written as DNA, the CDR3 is TGTGCCAGCTCAGCAGGGGGGAGATCCTACGAGCAGTACTTC. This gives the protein CASSAGGRSYEQYF.